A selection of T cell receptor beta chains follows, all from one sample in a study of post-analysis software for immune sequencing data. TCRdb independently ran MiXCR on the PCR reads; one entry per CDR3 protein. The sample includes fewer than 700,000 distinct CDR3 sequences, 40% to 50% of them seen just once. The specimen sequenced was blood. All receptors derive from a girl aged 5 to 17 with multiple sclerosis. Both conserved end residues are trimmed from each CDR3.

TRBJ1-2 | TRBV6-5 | ASSYLVGGNYGYT
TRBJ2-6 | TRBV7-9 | ASSLKNRDRGSGANVLT
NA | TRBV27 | ASSSPGTGRSYEQY
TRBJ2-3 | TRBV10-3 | AISEERDPDTQY
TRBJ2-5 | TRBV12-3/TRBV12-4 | ASSFGDRRLQETQY
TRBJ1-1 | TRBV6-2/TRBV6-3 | ASSYFPTGWEGMNTEAF
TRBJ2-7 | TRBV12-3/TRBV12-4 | ASSRGPERGGSYEQY
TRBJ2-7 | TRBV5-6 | ASSVTASNEQY
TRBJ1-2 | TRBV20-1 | SARVNYGYT
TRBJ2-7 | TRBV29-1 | SVDAGYEQY
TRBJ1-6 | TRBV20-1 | SARGQGGNSPLH
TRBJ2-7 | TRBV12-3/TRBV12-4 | ASKLRDATYEQY
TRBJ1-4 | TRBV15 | ATHDRWGANEKLF
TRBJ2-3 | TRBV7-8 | ASSPQILAEYTDTQY
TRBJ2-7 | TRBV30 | AWSQPHTGYEQY
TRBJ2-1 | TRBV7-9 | ASSLGGLYYNEQF
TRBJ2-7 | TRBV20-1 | SASETGTGAYEQY
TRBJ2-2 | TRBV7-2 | ASSLVVRGPGELF
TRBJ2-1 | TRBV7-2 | ASTETSSEQF
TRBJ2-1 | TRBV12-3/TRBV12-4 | ASSFGTSGSSSNEQF
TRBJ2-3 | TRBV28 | ATGRNTQY
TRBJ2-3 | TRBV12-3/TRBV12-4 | ASGTSTDTQY
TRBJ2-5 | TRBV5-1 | ASSRRTGWETQY
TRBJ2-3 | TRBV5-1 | ASQTSGSPDTQY
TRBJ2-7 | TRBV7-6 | ASSDHPGQGGYEQY